These T cell receptor beta chains were read from a single sample in a study of CXCR3-negative and CXCR3-positive naive CD8 T cells. TCRdb processed the 5' RACE reads again and assigns one entry to each CDR3 protein, with no DNA. The sample table includes around 84,000 distinct CDR3 sequences. Sequenced material: naive CXCR3+ CD8+ T cells from blood. These receptors were taken from a human donor in good health. Some clones in this sample may be carry-over from other donors' samples. Both conserved end residues are part of each CDR3.

j_gene: TRBJ2-5
v_gene: TRBV7-6
CDR3aa: CASSLDSGDGETQYF

j_gene: TRBJ2-5
v_gene: TRBV14
CDR3aa: CASSQGASWGNQETQYF

j_gene: TRBJ2-7
v_gene: TRBV13
CDR3aa: CASSADSGTGPYEQYF

j_gene: TRBJ2-7
v_gene: TRBV28
CDR3aa: CANTNPYEQYF

j_gene: TRBJ2-7
v_gene: TRBV20-1
CDR3aa: CSASRTQSYEQYF

j_gene: TRBJ2-5
v_gene: TRBV12-3/TRBV12-4
CDR3aa: CASSLGGEETQYF

j_gene: TRBJ2-7
v_gene: TRBV28
CDR3aa: CASRLLFSGENYEQYF

j_gene: TRBJ1-1
v_gene: TRBV29-1
CDR3aa: CTVSLGTEAFF

j_gene: TRBJ2-1
v_gene: TRBV4-3
CDR3aa: CASSQIRGGYGEQFF

j_gene: TRBJ2-7
v_gene: TRBV28
CDR3aa: CASSTGTGVDEQYF

j_gene: TRBJ1-1
v_gene: TRBV4-1
CDR3aa: CASSQGEGAGTEAFF

j_gene: TRBJ2-6
v_gene: TRBV28
CDR3aa: CASYGVLRANVLTF

j_gene: TRBJ2-1
v_gene: TRBV6-5
CDR3aa: CASSYAGSSYNEQFF

j_gene: TRBJ2-3
v_gene: TRBV7-9
CDR3aa: CASSLPDTQYF

j_gene: TRBJ2-1
v_gene: TRBV19
CDR3aa: CASSIVGGEQFF

j_gene: TRBJ1-6
v_gene: TRBV27
CDR3aa: CASSRGGPDGSPLHF

j_gene: TRBJ1-3
v_gene: TRBV13
CDR3aa: CASSSGWINSGNTIYF

j_gene: TRBJ2-1
v_gene: TRBV28
CDR3aa: CASSLGFSLYNEQFF

j_gene: TRBJ2-2
v_gene: TRBV7-8
CDR3aa: CASSSWTGGTGELFF

j_gene: TRBJ2-7
v_gene: TRBV28
CDR3aa: CASSPPIGSPSYEQYF

j_gene: TRBJ1-2
v_gene: TRBV19
CDR3aa: CASGTVSNYGYTF

j_gene: TRBJ1-2
v_gene: TRBV6-5
CDR3aa: CASSAAGAYGYTF

j_gene: TRBJ2-2
v_gene: TRBV28
CDR3aa: CASSLLQNTGELFF

j_gene: TRBJ1-6
v_gene: TRBV20-1
CDR3aa: CSARVEGNYNSPLHF

j_gene: TRBJ1-1
v_gene: TRBV29-1
CDR3aa: CSGVGGANTEAFF

j_gene: TRBJ2-1
v_gene: TRBV19
CDR3aa: CASGLAGVSDEQFF

j_gene: TRBJ2-2
v_gene: TRBV20-1
CDR3aa: CSALPLNTGELFF

j_gene: TRBJ2-7
v_gene: TRBV14
CDR3aa: CASSQVGGHEQYF

j_gene: TRBJ2-7
v_gene: TRBV5-1
CDR3aa: CASSLDGVYEQYF

j_gene: TRBJ2-1
v_gene: TRBV13
CDR3aa: CASSSRGQGGYNEQFF

j_gene: TRBJ2-2
v_gene: TRBV28
CDR3aa: CASSPRTPGELFF

j_gene: TRBJ2-7
v_gene: TRBV6-2/TRBV6-3
CDR3aa: CASSDRSFNSEQYF

j_gene: TRBJ2-3
v_gene: TRBV6-5
CDR3aa: CASSYRGDTQYF

j_gene: TRBJ2-5
v_gene: TRBV21-1
CDR3aa: CASLLRVQETQYF

j_gene: TRBJ2-7
v_gene: TRBV6-6
CDR3aa: CASSPGPERPYSEQYF

j_gene: TRBJ2-7
v_gene: TRBV6-1
CDR3aa: CASSDLGLNYEQYF

j_gene: TRBJ2-2
v_gene: TRBV10-3
CDR3aa: CAISDRTGLTGELFF

j_gene: TRBJ1-5
v_gene: TRBV7-9
CDR3aa: CASSLAGSPGQPQHF

j_gene: TRBJ2-1
v_gene: TRBV29-1
CDR3aa: CSVEGLWDEQLF

j_gene: TRBJ2-7
v_gene: TRBV12-3/TRBV12-4
CDR3aa: CASSLLAAGEQYF

j_gene: TRBJ1-6
v_gene: TRBV28
CDR3aa: CASSLPGSSYNSPLHF

j_gene: TRBJ2-7
v_gene: TRBV28
CDR3aa: CASSLIDLPEQYF

j_gene: TRBJ2-1
v_gene: TRBV28
CDR3aa: CASSLQGLNEQFF

j_gene: TRBJ2-1
v_gene: TRBV7-3
CDR3aa: CASSLVGGNYNEQFF

j_gene: TRBJ1-1
v_gene: TRBV5-1
CDR3aa: CASSLEAANTEAFF

j_gene: TRBJ2-5
v_gene: TRBV12-3/TRBV12-4
CDR3aa: CASRAEETQYF

j_gene: TRBJ1-5
v_gene: TRBV7-9
CDR3aa: CASSRPGNQPQHF

j_gene: TRBJ2-3
v_gene: TRBV7-8
CDR3aa: CASSPYPTSGTDTQYF

j_gene: TRBJ1-2
v_gene: TRBV19
CDR3aa: CASIGTGKGGYTF

j_gene: TRBJ2-7
v_gene: TRBV29-1
CDR3aa: CSVQERPGSYEQYF

j_gene: TRBJ1-2
v_gene: TRBV14
CDR3aa: CASSQDHGRGRNYGYTF

j_gene: TRBJ2-1
v_gene: TRBV5-1
CDR3aa: CASSPLRGGYNEQFF

j_gene: TRBJ1-1
v_gene: TRBV4-3
CDR3aa: CASSQVFLDNTEAFF

j_gene: TRBJ2-1
v_gene: TRBV25-1
CDR3aa: CASSWGRYNEQFF

j_gene: TRBJ2-2
v_gene: TRBV5-5
CDR3aa: CASSRDYAGELFF

j_gene: TRBJ1-5
v_gene: TRBV6-2/TRBV6-3
CDR3aa: CASSYELGHNQPQHF

j_gene: TRBJ2-3
v_gene: TRBV6-4
CDR3aa: CASSRDSGVADTQYF